The 29 T cell receptor beta chains reported below all come from one sample, sequenced in a study of cytomegalovirus exposure and HLA in healthy donors. PCR was performed using 60 Vbeta and 13 Jbeta primers. TCRdb keeps only in-frame clones here, not all; method: immunoSEQ multiplex PCR. The sample shows fewer than 200,000 clones, about an eighth of them seen only once. The sequenced sample was PBMCs. All receptors derive from a man aged 50 to 59 in good health and CMV-seropositive.

This chain links TRBV19 with TRBJ1-2; D might be TRBD1 (5 bases). V gave up 3 bases and J gave up 4 bases, with 18 bases separating them. The CDR3 has 16 amino acids. Germline CDR1 LNHDA, CDR2 SQIVND (reference sequence). CDR3 in amino acids: CASSIFWRGPIYGYTF. The CDR3 DNA is TGTGCCAGTAGTATTTTTTGGAGGGGCCCGATCTATGGCTACACCTTC. Supplemented by reference TRBV19 and TRBJ1-2, the full variable domain reads DGGITQSPKYLFRKEGQNVTLSCEQNLNHDAMYWYRQDPGQGLRLIYYSQIVNDFQKGDIAEGYSVSREKKESFPLTVTSAQKNPTAFYLCASSIFWRGPIYGYTFGSGTRLTVV.

V and J are TRBV27 and TRBJ1-5; no definite D call. This CDR3 has 15 amino acids. Per germline, CDR1 MNHEY and CDR2 SMNVEV (reference sequence). The germline V and J ends were trimmed by 7 bases and 0 bases, with 13 bases remaining between them. The CDR3 spells CASTINAYSNQPQHF. The CDR3 bases are TGTGCCAGCACTATAAATGCCTATAGCAATCAGCCCCAGCATTTT.

This clone was seen only a few times. This rearrangement joins TRBV9 to TRBJ2-7; 10 nucleotides agree with TRBD2. Trimming removed 4 bases from V and 4 bases from J; junction bases left unmatched: 8. The CDR3 totals 15 residues. Germline lookup yields CDR1 SGDLS and CDR2 YYNGEE. The CDR3 DNA follows: TGTGCCAGCAGCTCCGGGTTGGGACTAGCGTACGAGCAGTACTTC. The encoded protein is CASSSGLGLAYEQYF.

This clone was counted only a few times. The chain is built from TRBV5-1 and TRBJ2-3, with 10 bases matching TRBD2. Per germline, CDR1 SGHRS and CDR2 YFSETQ. The V and J ends lost 4 bases and 5 bases, in that order; junction bases with no gene match: 4. The CDR3 runs to 14 residues. The CDR3 protein is CASSLRLAGDTQYF. CDR3 in DNA: TGCGCCAGCAGCCTCAGACTAGCGGGAGATACGCAGTATTTT.

This clone was counted between two and nine times. This sequence joins TRBV25-1 and TRBJ2-6; a weak D match, TRBD1 (7 bases). CDR1 and CDR2 from the germline V gene are MGHDK and SYGVNS. The CDR3 loop spans 15 amino acids. Deletions cut 3 bases from V and 2 bases from J, with 8 bases between. CDR3 nucleotides: TGTGCCAGCAGTGACAGGGGGGCTGGGGCCAACGTCCTGACTTTC. Translating it yields CASSDRGAGANVLTF.

J is TRBJ2-1 and V is TRBV4-3, with D maybe TRBD2 (5 bases). Germline V gives CDR1 LGHNA, CDR2 YSLEER. Trimming took off 1 base at V and 0 bases at J, with 7 bases between the two ends. This CDR3 spans 15 amino acids. The CDR3 nucleotides are TGCGCCAGCAGCCAAGGGACTTTCTCCTACAATGAGCAGTTCTTC. It encodes CASSQGTFSYNEQFF.

V usage is TRBV7-2 and J usage is TRBJ2-2; 10 bases map to TRBD2. CDR1 and CDR2 from the germline V gene are SGHTA and FQGNSA. Trimming at V came to 3 bases and at J to 4 bases, leaving 2 bases not matched to a gene. The CDR3 has 15 residues. The CDR3 sequence: CASSFIAGGTGELFF. CDR3 DNA sequence: TGTGCCAGCAGCTTCATAGCGGGGGGCACCGGGGAGCTGTTTTTT.

V and J are TRBV7-2 and TRBJ1-5; TRBD1 might be the D (6 bases). Germline CDR1 and CDR2: SGHTA and FQGNSA. V lost 5 bases to trimming and J lost 2 bases, with 10 bases between them. The CDR3 length is 14 residues. The DNA for the CDR3 is TGTGCCAGCAGCCCCAGGACAGGCAATCAGCCCCAGCATTTT. As protein: CASSPRTGNQPQHF.

This clone was seen more than once but under ten times. The CDR3 here is CASSFAGQLNTGELFF. The CDR3 DNA is TGTGCCAGCAGTTTTGCGGGACAGTTGAACACCGGGGAGCTGTTTTTT. The rearrangement links TRBV28 to TRBJ2-2, with D possibly TRBD1 on 7 matching bases. The ends were cut back, 3 bases at V and 1 base at J, with 12 bases in the middle. The germline gives CDR1 MDHEN, CDR2 SYDVKM. This CDR3 region has 16 residues.

This clone showed up just a few times. The sample contains more than one DNA sequence encoding this CDR3. This chain links TRBV7-9 with TRBJ2-5; the match to TRBD1 covers 10 bases. The CDR3 is made up of 15 amino acids. The V and J ends lost 6 bases and 2 bases, in that order; junction bases with no gene match: 6. The germline V gene has CDR1 SEHNR and CDR2 FQNEAQ (reference sequence). The CDR3, as DNA: TGTGCCAGCAGACCGCCGGGACAGGGGCAAGAGACCCAGTACTTC. It specifies CASRPPGQGQETQYF.

This clone was seen only a few times. The chain combines TRBV5-5 with TRBJ1-6; TRBD1 matches 8 bases. J gave up 5 bases and V 4 bases, and 8 bases lay outside the gene matches. The CDR3 covers 16 residues. Germline assignment: CDR1 SGHKS and CDR2 YYEKEE (reference sequence). In nucleotides, the CDR3 is TGTGCCAGCAGCCGACAGTCAGGGGGCAATAATTCACCCCTCCACTTT. It codes for CASSRQSGGNNSPLHF.

The V gene is TRBV4-3, the J gene TRBJ1-4, with D perhaps TRBD1 (6 bases). V shed 4 bases and J shed 8 bases, with 20 bases lying between them. Germline loops: CDR1 LGHNA, CDR2 YSLEER. This CDR3 region has 16 residues. For the CDR3, the DNA is TGCGCCAGCAGCCTTGGAGAGGGGGGGCTTGGGGAAAAACTGTTTTTT. Its translation is CASSLGEGGLGEKLFF.

The gene calls are TRBV10-2 and TRBJ2-6; the match to TRBD1 covers 8 bases. The CDR3 loop spans 16 amino acids. V lost 7 bases to trimming and J lost 2 bases; unmatched junction nucleotides: 7. Germline values: CDR1 WSHSY, CDR2 SAAADI. This chain's CDR3 is CASNSQGAAGANVLTF. The CDR3 coding sequence is TGCGCCAGCAACAGCCAGGGGGCCGCTGGGGCCAACGTCCTGACTTTC.

This clone has a handful of counts. The chain combines TRBV11-2 with TRBJ2-2, with 9 nucleotides matching TRBD1. The CDR3 has 15 residues. Germline lookup yields CDR1 SGHAT and CDR2 FQNNGV. Trimming removed 5 bases from V and 5 bases from J; junction bases left unmatched: 6. The CDR3 sequence: CASSKQGALTGELFF. CDR3 DNA: TGTGCCAGCAGCAAACAGGGGGCGCTGACCGGGGAGCTGTTTTTT. Supplemented by reference TRBV11-2 and TRBJ2-2, the full variable domain reads EAGVAQSPRYKIIEKRQSVAFWCNPISGHATLYWYQQILGQGPKLLIQFQNNGVVDDSQLPKDRFSAERLKGVDSTLKIQPAKLEDSAVYLCASSKQGALTGELFFGEGSRLTVL.

CDR3 in amino acids: CASSEAETTWDNEQFF. The DNA for the CDR3 is TGTGCCAGCAGTGAAGCCGAGACAACCTGGGACAATGAGCAGTTCTTC. This chain joins TRBV2 and TRBJ2-1, with D uncertain. The CDR3 is made up of 16 amino acids. Trimming cost V 0 bases and J 5 bases, with 14 bases left between them. Germline V gene lookup returns CDR1 SNHLY and CDR2 FYNNEI.

This clone came up a few times. The V gene is TRBV5-6, the J gene TRBJ1-5; maybe TRBD1 (5 bases). Germline lookup yields CDR1 SGHDT and CDR2 YYEEEE. Trimming left V 4 bases short and J 4 bases short, with 12 bases between. The length of the CDR3 is 14 residues. CDR3 nucleotides: TGTGCCAGCAGCCTTCGGACACAAAATCAGCCCCAGCATTTT. Protein: CASSLRTQNQPQHF.

Points on this clone: In the same sample, other DNA sequences code for this CDR3. The V and J genes are TRBV5-1 and TRBJ1-2, with no clear D. Deletions cut 1 base from V and 8 bases from J, with 12 bases between. Germline V lookup: CDR1 SGHRS, CDR2 YFSETQ. The CDR3 sequence is 13 residues long. The CDR3 protein is CASSLTGVSGYTF. Here the CDR3 DNA reads TGCGCCAGCAGCTTGACCGGGGTGAGCGGCTACACCTTC.

DNA for the CDR3: TGTGCCAGCAGCTTACAGGGCCACTCTGGGGCCAACGTCCTGACTTTC. It codes for CASSLQGHSGANVLTF. This sequence joins TRBV7-2 and TRBJ2-6; possibly TRBD1 for D (5 bases). CDR3 size: 16 residues. Germline-derived CDR1 and CDR2 are SGHTA and FQGNSA. Trimming shortened V by 2 bases and J by 0 bases, and 8 bases separated the two germline ends.

The CDR3 DNA is TGCGCCAGCAGCCCCGGATATGGCGGGGGGAAGGGAGATACGCAGTATTTT. Translation gives CASSPGYGGGKGDTQYF. The J gene is TRBJ2-3, the V gene TRBV5-1, with 8 positions matching TRBD2. Trimming took 4 bases from V and 5 from J; bases not matched to a gene: 15. CDR3 length equals 17 residues. Germline CDR1 reads SGHRS; CDR2 reads YFSETQ.

This chain links TRBV4-3 with TRBJ2-1; 12 bases align to TRBD2. Per germline, CDR1 LGHNA and CDR2 YSLEER. The CDR3 contains 16 residues. The J segment lost 8 bases and the V segment lost 1 base, leaving 6 bases of the junction unmatched. CDR3 sequence: CASSQGLAGGQYEQFF. The CDR3, as DNA: TGCGCCAGCAGCCAAGGCCTAGCGGGGGGGCAGTATGAGCAGTTCTTC.

This clone was detected only a few times. The chain couples TRBV30 to TRBJ2-5, with D possibly matching TRBD1 (5 bases). The J call may be mistaken, given a closer DNA end match to TRBJ2-7. Germline values: CDR1 GTSNPN, CDR2 SVGIG (reference sequence). CDR3 length: 14 amino acids. CDR3 nucleotide sequence: TGTGCCTGGAGTGTGCCCGGCAGGGACTACGAGCAGTACTTC. The encoded protein is CAWSVPGRDYEQYF.

The table lists this clone with a few counts. The V gene is TRBV27, the J gene TRBJ1-4; tentatively, D is TRBD1 (6 bases). Germline CDR1 MNHEY, CDR2 SMNVEV (reference sequence). This CDR3 is 15 amino acids long. V gave up 2 bases and J gave up 7 bases, with 14 bases separating them. In nucleotides, the CDR3 is TGTGCCAGCAGTTTAGCGGGGGGCCGGGTTGAAAAACTGTTTTTT. Translated, it gives CASSLAGGRVEKLFF. The complete variable domain, with remaining parts taken from reference TRBV27 and TRBJ1-4, reads EAQVTQNPRYLITVTGKKLTVTCSQNMNHEYMSWYRQDPGLGLRQIYYSMNVEVTDKGDVPEGYKVSRKEKRNFPLILESPSPNQTSLYFCASSLAGGRVEKLFFGSGTQLSVL.

This clone has more than one count but fewer than ten. Other DNA sequences in the sample encode the same CDR3. The V gene is TRBV2, the J gene TRBJ1-5, with TRBD1 identical over 7 bases. The length of the CDR3 is 13 residues. Germline assignment: CDR1 SNHLY and CDR2 FYNNEI. The J segment lost 5 bases and the V segment lost 6 bases, leaving 4 bases of the junction unmatched. The CDR3 DNA is TGTGCCAGCAGCCGGGACAGAGATCAGCCCCAGCATTTT. Protein product: CASSRDRDQPQHF.

The rearrangement uses TRBV19 and TRBJ1-1; D not resolved. Germline-derived CDR1 and CDR2 are LNHDA and SQIVND (reference sequence). V was cut by 8 bases and J by 7 bases, with 17 bases left in between. This CDR3 contains 13 residues. This CDR3 reads CASGYTAEREAFF. CDR3 bases: TGTGCCAGTGGTTATACCGCCGAGCGTGAAGCTTTCTTT.

V is TRBV30 and J is TRBJ2-3; 8 bases are shared with TRBD1. V trimming: 0 bases; J trimming: 6 bases; junction bases outside the gene matches: 2. This CDR3 region has 13 residues. Germline V gene lookup returns CDR1 GTSNPN and CDR2 SVGIG (reference sequence). The CDR3: CAWSVTGADTQYF. The CDR3 DNA is TGTGCCTGGAGTGTGACAGGGGCGGATACGCAGTATTTT.

The chain couples TRBV10-3 to TRBJ2-3; no clear D gene. The ends were cut back, 0 bases at V and 1 base at J, with 5 bases in the middle. CDR1 and CDR2 from the germline V gene are ENHRY and SYGVKD. The CDR3 has 14 residues. CDR3 sequence (DNA): TGTGCCATCAGTGAGTCCCCGGGCACAGATACGCAGTATTTT. Protein: CAISESPGTDTQYF.

This clone was observed a few times. The chain employs TRBV4-1 and TRBJ2-3, with no clear D. In germline, CDR1 is MGHRA, CDR2 YSYEKL. The CDR3 has 17 amino acids. Trimming shortened V by 1 base and J by 2 bases, and 16 bases separated the two germline ends. The CDR3: CASSQVVAEPLTDTQYF. In DNA, the CDR3 is TGCGCCAGCAGCCAAGTGGTAGCAGAGCCACTCACAGATACGCAGTATTTT.

This rearrangement joins TRBV5-1 to TRBJ1-2; no definite D call. The germline V gene encodes CDR1 SGHRS and CDR2 YFSETQ. The CDR3 contains 14 residues. The germline V and J ends were trimmed by 0 bases and 2 bases, with 8 bases remaining between them. In DNA, the CDR3 is TGCGCCAGCAGCTTGGACGGGTTAAACTATGGCTACACCTTC. Its translation: CASSLDGLNYGYTF.

Here the CDR3 reads CASSGGQGNTGELFF. In DNA form, the CDR3 reads TGCGCCAGCAGCGGGGGACAGGGGAACACCGGGGAGCTGTTTTTT. This chain links TRBV5-1 with TRBJ2-2; 9 positions match TRBD1. Germline CDR1 SGHRS, CDR2 YFSETQ. V was pared by 4 bases and J by 1 base, with 2 bases of the junction left unmatched. The CDR3 runs 15 residues.